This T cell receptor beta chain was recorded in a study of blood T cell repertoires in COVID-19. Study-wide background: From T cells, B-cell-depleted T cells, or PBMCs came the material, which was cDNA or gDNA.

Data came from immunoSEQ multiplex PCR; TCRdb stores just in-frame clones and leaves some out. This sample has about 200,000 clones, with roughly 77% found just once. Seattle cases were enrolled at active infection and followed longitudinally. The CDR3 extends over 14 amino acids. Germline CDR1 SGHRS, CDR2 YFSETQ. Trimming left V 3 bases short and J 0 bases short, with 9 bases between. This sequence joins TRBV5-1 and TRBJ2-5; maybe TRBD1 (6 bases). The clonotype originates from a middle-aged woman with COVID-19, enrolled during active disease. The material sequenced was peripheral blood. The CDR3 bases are TGCGCCAGCAGCTCAGGGGCGAACCAAGAGACCCAGTACTTC. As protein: CASSSGANQETQYF.